What follows are 6 T cell receptor beta chains derived from one specimen sequenced in a study of CD8 T cells in ankylosing spondylitis. Each CDR3 protein is one row after TCRdb ran MiXCR on the 5' RACE reads. The table records tens of thousands of distinct CDR3 sequences, approximately 6% of them present only once. Material: synovial fluid, either unsorted or a sorted T cell fraction (not recorded which). These receptors came from a male donor with ankylosing spondylitis.

V is TRBV4-1 and J is TRBJ2-1, with 14 bases lining up with TRBD2. This CDR3 region has 17 residues. The germline V gene encodes CDR1 MGHRA and CDR2 YSYEKL. V was pared by 4 bases and J by 4 bases, with 6 bases of the junction left unmatched. CDR3 amino acids: CASSRLGTSGGYNEQFF. As DNA, the CDR3 is TGCGCCAGCAGCCGATTAGGGACTAGCGGGGGTTACAATGAGCAGTTCTTC.

The sample holds many counts of this clonotype. V usage is TRBV28 and J usage is TRBJ2-1; 10 bases agree with TRBD2. Germline assignment: CDR1 MDHEN and CDR2 SYDVKM. V was clipped by 7 bases and J by 7 bases; unmatched bases: 10. CDR3 length equals 15 residues. This CDR3 reads CASNLPGTSVNEQFF. CDR3 coding DNA: TGTGCCAGCAACCTACCTGGGACTAGCGTGAATGAGCAGTTCTTC.

The chain combines TRBV7-8 with TRBJ2-7; D may be TRBD1 or TRBD2 (6 bases each). The ends were cut back, 1 base at V and 2 bases at J, with 18 bases in the middle. The CDR3 sequence is 17 residues long. Germline assignment: CDR1 SGHVS and CDR2 FQNEAQ. CDR3 sequence reads: CASSLGGARWYTYEQYF. The DNA of the CDR3 is TGTGCCAGCAGCTTAGGGGGGGCGAGGTGGTATACCTACGAGCAGTACTTC.

This clonotype has at least ten counts. The rearrangement uses TRBV6-1 and TRBJ2-3; D possibly matches TRBD1 or TRBD2 (5 bases each). Germline CDR1 and CDR2: MNHNS and SASEGT. The V and J ends lost 4 bases and 8 bases respectively, with 13 bases between them. The CDR3 runs 13 residues. CDR3 in amino acids: CASSAGQQVTQYF. The DNA for the CDR3 is TGTGCCAGCAGTGCGGGGCAGCAAGTTACGCAGTATTTT.

This clonotype has more than one count but fewer than ten. The rearrangement links TRBV28 to TRBJ2-1, with 11 bases lining up with TRBD2. Trimming cost V 6 bases and J 6 bases; bases outside gene matches: 7. CDR1 MDHEN and CDR2 SYDVKM come from the germline V gene. The CDR3 is made up of 15 amino acids. CDR3 coding DNA: TGTGCCAGCAGAACCTCTAGCGGGAGGTTCAATGAGCAGTTCTTC. It translates to CASRTSSGRFNEQFF.

This clonotype was picked up many times. This rearrangement joins TRBV10-3 to TRBJ2-3; a weak D match, TRBD2 (6 bases). Between the trimmed V and J ends, which lost 5 bases and 4 bases, there was a span of 13 bases. CDR3 length: 14 amino acids. The germline CDR1 and CDR2 sequences are ENHRY and SYGVKD. The CDR3 DNA sequence: TGTGCCATCAGTAGCGGGCGAGGTGCAGATACGCAGTATTTT. Translated, it gives CAISSGRGADTQYF.